Given below is one T cell receptor (beta chain) in context. The antigen is unknown. Tumor samples were taken before definitive surgery or chemotherapy. TCRdb keeps only in-frame clones here, not all; method: immunoSEQ multiplex PCR. The repertoire includes some 3,000 clones, around 63% of them detected once, and 7.5% to 10% sits in the top ten. This entry comes from a study of high-grade serous ovarian cancer treatment subgroups. Study observations and caveats: Spatial context was lost because tumors were sequenced in bulk.

Trimming left V 5 bases short and J 6 bases short, with 11 bases between. From germline, CDR1 is MNHEY and CDR2 SVGAGI. The CDR3 extends over 13 amino acids. V gene TRBV6-5 combines with J gene TRBJ1-5; D is uncertain. Sequencing was done on a sample of tumor tissue. This TCR was recovered from a human donor with high-grade serous ovarian cancer. CDR3 amino acids: CASSPGWFQPQHF. The CDR3 DNA reads as TGTGCCAGCAGTCCCGGGTGGTTTCAGCCCCAGCATTTT.